This entry lists 13 T cell receptor beta chains sequenced from one sample in a study of T cells in Graves' hyperthyroidism and ophthalmopathy. TCR beta CDR3 region amplification was performed from RNA transcripts. The HTBI primer set served for first-round RT-PCR of the TCR CDR3. From the multiplex PCR reads, TCRdb called clonotypes with MiXCR, one entry per CDR3 protein. The sample yields 500,000 to 650,000 distinct CDR3 sequences, approximately 20% seen once. Sequenced input: blood. The receptors here all came from a man aged 40-50 years with Graves' ophthalmopathy.

In this sample, this clonotype turned up many times. The chain is built from TRBV28 and TRBJ2-5, with 8 bases lining up with TRBD2. With V trimmed by 3 bases and J by 5 bases, 5 bases remained unmatched. Germline V gene lookup returns CDR1 MDHEN and CDR2 SYDVKM. The CDR3 sequence is 14 residues long. This chain's CDR3 is CASSFTASGETQYF. The CDR3 bases are TGTGCCAGCAGTTTTACGGCTAGCGGGGAGACCCAGTACTTC.

V and J are TRBV19 and TRBJ1-4, with no clear D. This CDR3 is built from 16 residues. The ends were cut back, 4 bases at V and 7 bases at J, with 19 bases in the middle. CDR1 is LNHDA and CDR2 is SQIVND in the germline V gene (reference sequence). The CDR3 nucleotides read TGTGCCAGTAGTAATCCCGGGATTGGCGGTAGTGAAAAACTGTTTTTT. Translation gives CASSNPGIGGSEKLFF.

This clonotype was seen ten or more times. J is TRBJ2-1 and V is TRBV11-2, with D possibly matching TRBD2 (6 bases). The CDR3 extends over 14 amino acids. Per the germline V gene, CDR1 is SGHAT and CDR2 is FQNNGV. The V gene lost 5 bases and the J gene lost 8 bases, with 16 bases spanning the gap. The chain's CDR3 is CASSKGLANDEQFF. Here the CDR3 DNA reads TGTGCCAGCAGCAAGGGGCTAGCGAACGATGAGCAGTTCTTC.

This clonotype appeared many times. The V call is TRBV11-3, the J call TRBJ2-3; weak D call: TRBD1 (6 bases). The CDR3 length is 13 residues. Trimming shortened V by 4 bases and J by 7 bases, and 12 bases separated the two germline ends. Germline CDR1 and CDR2: SGHNT and YENEEA. As DNA, the CDR3 is TGTGCCAGCAGCTCCCGACAGGCGAATACGCAGTATTTT. It codes for CASSSRQANTQYF.

J is TRBJ2-7 and V is TRBV6-2 or TRBV6-3, with D uncertain. Trimming pared 4 bases from V and 0 bases from J, leaving 10 bases between. Germline values: CDR1 MNHEY, CDR2 SVGEGT. The CDR3 is 14 residues long. CDR3 nucleotide sequence: TGTGCCAGCAGTTCTGGCAGACACTCCTACGAGCAGTACTTC. Its translation: CASSSGRHSYEQYF.

As for this clonotype: A much larger clone is a single base away; this may be a read error. This chain connects TRBV6-1 to TRBJ1-1; D is unresolved. V gave up 5 bases and J gave up 0 bases, with 7 bases separating them. The CDR3 is made up of 13 amino acids. The V gene's germline CDR1 is MNHNS and CDR2 SASEGT. This chain's CDR3 is CASSTVLNTEAFF. The CDR3 nucleotides are TGTGCCAGCAGTACCGTTCTGAACACTGAAGCTTTCTTT.

The rearrangement joins TRBV14 to TRBJ2-7; D remains ambiguous. The germline V gene encodes CDR1 SGHDN and CDR2 FVKESK. Trimming left V 0 bases short and J 0 bases short, with 15 bases between. The CDR3 has 17 residues. Written as DNA, the CDR3 is TGTGCCAGCAGCCAAGATCACAGCCGCGCCTTCTCCTACGAGCAGTACTTC. As protein: CASSQDHSRAFSYEQYF.

This clonotype was counted at least ten times. CDR3 loop: CASSLLAGVDSFVDEQFF. CDR3 coding DNA: TGTGCCAGCAGTCTACTAGCGGGAGTCGATTCGTTCGTGGATGAGCAGTTCTTC. V and J are TRBV28 and TRBJ2-1; 11 bases are a match to TRBD2. Germline CDR1 is MDHEN and CDR2 is SYDVKM. The CDR3 runs 18 residues. V trimming: 5 bases; J trimming: 8 bases; junction bases outside the gene matches: 17.

This clonotype was seen only a few times. CDR3 protein: CASSATSVLSDTQYF. In DNA, the CDR3 is TGTGCCAGCAGCGCAACTAGTGTCCTCTCAGATACGCAGTATTTT. The chain links TRBV9 to TRBJ2-3; tentatively, D is TRBD2 (5 bases). The germline V gene encodes CDR1 SGDLS and CDR2 YYNGEE. The germline V and J ends were trimmed by 3 bases and 4 bases, with 15 bases remaining between them. The CDR3 consists of 15 residues.

As for this clonotype: Since a much larger clone is just one base distant, this may be a read error. The chain has TRBV3-1 and TRBJ1-1; D is perhaps TRBD1 (5 bases). Germline V gene lookup returns CDR1 LGHDT and CDR2 YNNKEL (reference sequence). CDR3 size: 11 residues. The CDR3 region is CASRGVTEASF. DNA of the CDR3: TGTGCCAGTAGAGGGGTAACTGAAGCTTCCTTT.

The chain employs TRBV7-2 and TRBJ1-2; D might be TRBD1 (6 bases). The V and J ends lost 4 bases and 1 base respectively, with 19 bases between them. Germline values: CDR1 SGHTA, CDR2 FQGNSA. The CDR3 is 17 residues long. For the CDR3, the DNA is TGTGCCAGCAGCTCCTATCCCCGGGGGCTTGGTAACTATGGCTACACCTTC. Protein: CASSSYPRGLGNYGYTF.

This sequence joins TRBV9 and TRBJ2-2, with D possibly matching TRBD2 (5 bases). The CDR3 contains 15 residues. The V gene lost 4 bases and the J gene lost 6 bases, with 16 bases spanning the gap. Germline loops: CDR1 SGDLS, CDR2 YYNGEE. This CDR3 is CASSILPEGAGELFF. CDR3 nucleotide sequence: TGTGCCAGCAGCATCTTACCTGAGGGCGCCGGGGAGCTGTTTTTT.

This clonotype was detected many times. The rearrangement links TRBV30 to TRBJ2-3; D unclear. The CDR3 is 12 amino acids. From germline, CDR1 is GTSNPN and CDR2 SVGIG (reference sequence). The V gene lost 3 bases and the J gene lost 0 bases, with 4 bases spanning the gap. CDR3 residues: CAWSPSTDTQYF. The CDR3 DNA sequence: TGTGCCTGGAGCCCTAGCACAGATACGCAGTATTTT.